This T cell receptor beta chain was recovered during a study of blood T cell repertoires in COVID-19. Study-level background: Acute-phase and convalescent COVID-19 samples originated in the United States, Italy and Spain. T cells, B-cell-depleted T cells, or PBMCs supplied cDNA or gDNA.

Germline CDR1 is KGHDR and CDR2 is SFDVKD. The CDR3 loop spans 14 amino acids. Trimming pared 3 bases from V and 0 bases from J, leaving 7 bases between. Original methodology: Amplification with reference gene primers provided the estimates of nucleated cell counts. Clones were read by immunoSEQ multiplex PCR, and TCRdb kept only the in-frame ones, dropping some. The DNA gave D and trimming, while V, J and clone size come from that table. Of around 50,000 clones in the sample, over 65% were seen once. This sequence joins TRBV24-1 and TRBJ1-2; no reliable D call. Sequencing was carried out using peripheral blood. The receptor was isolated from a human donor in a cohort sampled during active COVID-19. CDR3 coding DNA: TGTGCCACCAGTGATCATCAGACTAACTATGGCTACACCTTC. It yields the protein CATSDHQTNYGYTF.